This is a list of T cell receptor beta chains from one sample in a study of T cell responses to AZD1222 COVID-19 vaccine. The method was immunoSEQ multiplex PCR; TCRdb's version includes in-frame clones alone and lacks a portion of them. The sample lists more than 85,000 clones; roughly nine tenths were seen once. Sequences were derived from peripheral blood, sampled on day 0 of AZD1222 vaccination. These receptors were taken from an adult in good health. Both conserved end residues are part of each CDR3. The order of the fields is clone size, V gene, J gene, D gene, CDR3 protein, CDR3 DNA. D genes are given only for firm matches. Not every row has a clone size; where given, it reads once, few, many or a size class.

-	TRBV18	TRBJ1-2	-	CASSQRQTTNYGYTF	TGTGCCAGCTCGCAACGCCAGACCACTAACTATGGCTACACCTTC
few	TRBV19	TRBJ1-2	TRBD1	CASNQGANYGYTF	TGTGCCAGTAACCAGGGGGCTAACTATGGCTACACCTTC
-	TRBV4-1	TRBJ2-1	-	CASSQDYHNEQFF	TGCGCCAGCAGCCAAGATTACCACAATGAGCAGTTCTTC
-	TRBV19	TRBJ2-1	-	CASSGTRYNEQFF	TGTGCCAGTAGTGGGACACGCTACAATGAGCAGTTCTTC
-	TRBV6-5	TRBJ2-7	-	CASSTGWENEQYF	TGTGCCAGCAGCACGGGGTGGGAGAACGAGCAGTACTTC
-	TRBV25-1	TRBJ1-2	TRBD1	CASSRTGNGYTF	TGTGCCAGCAGTCGGACAGGGAATGGCTACACCTTC
-	TRBV4-2	TRBJ2-5	-	CASSQAFYQETQYF	TGTGCCAGCAGCCAAGCCTTCTACCAAGAGACCCAGTACTTC
-	TRBV13	TRBJ2-7	-	CASSTGRTYEQYF	TGTGCCAGCAGCACGGGACGGACCTACGAGCAGTACTTC
-	TRBV30	TRBJ2-2	TRBD2	CAWSSGTDTGELFF	TGTGCCTGGAGTAGCGGGACGGACACCGGGGAGCTGTTTTTT
-	TRBV7-6	TRBJ1-2	-	CASPKVDGYTF	TGTGCCAGCCCGAAGGTCGATGGCTACACCTTC
-	TRBV7-9	TRBJ1-2	-	CASSPQGPGRGTYGYTF	TGTGCCAGCAGCCCCCAAGGCCCGGGACGGGGGACCTATGGCTACACCTTC
few	TRBV5-5	TRBJ2-2	-	CASSRGDRNTGELFF	TGTGCCAGCAGCCGGGGGGACAGAAACACCGGGGAGCTGTTTTTT
-	TRBV7-9	TRBJ2-1	-	CASSQPASGPSYNEQFF	TGTGCCAGCAGCCAACCCGCCAGCGGGCCTTCCTACAATGAGCAGTTCTTC
-	TRBV5-4	TRBJ1-3	-	CASSLQSPGNTIYF	TGTGCCAGCAGCTTGCAGTCCCCTGGAAACACCATATATTTT
-	TRBV7-9	TRBJ1-1	TRBD1	CASSSGTVNTEAFF	TGTGCCAGCAGCTCCGGGACAGTTAACACTGAAGCTTTCTTT
-	TRBV3-1/TRBV3-2	TRBJ2-5	-	CASSQEGGLGETQYF	TGTGCCAGCAGCCAAGAGGGGGGACTCGGTGAGACCCAGTACTTC
-	TRBV19	TRBJ2-1	TRBD2	CASRNPSGRMDEQFF	TGTGCCAGTAGGAACCCTAGCGGGAGGATGGATGAGCAGTTCTTC
-	TRBV19	TRBJ2-3	TRBD1	CASSRDRGPTDTQYF	TGTGCCAGTAGCCGGGACAGGGGACCCACAGATACGCAGTATTTT
-	TRBV10-1	TRBJ1-2	-	CASSASPVDYGYTF	TGCGCCAGCAGTGCCAGCCCCGTAGACTATGGCTACACCTTC
-	TRBV19	TRBJ2-1	-	CASSPHDGNEQFF	TGTGCCAGTAGCCCCCATGACGGAAATGAGCAGTTCTTC
-	TRBV7-9	TRBJ2-7	-	CASSLMADITYEQYF	TGTGCCAGCAGCTTAATGGCGGACATTACCTACGAGCAGTACTTC
-	TRBV29-1	TRBJ1-1	-	CSVSGSGTEAFF	TGCAGCGTTTCTGGGTCGGGCACTGAAGCTTTCTTT
-	TRBV21-1	TRBJ2-6	-	CASNRQSSGANVLTF	TGTGCCAGCAACAGACAGTCCTCTGGGGCCAACGTCCTGACTTTC
-	TRBV29-1	TRBJ1-5	-	CSARDQNQPQHF	TGCAGCGCCCGAGACCAAAATCAGCCCCAGCATTTT
-	TRBV12-3/TRBV12-4	TRBJ1-5	-	CASSLREEQPQHF	TGTGCCAGCAGTTTGAGGGAAGAGCAGCCCCAGCATTTT
-	TRBV19	TRBJ2-1	-	CASSIFSGASEQFF	TGTGCCAGTAGTATTTTTTCAGGGGCCAGCGAGCAGTTCTTC
-	TRBV30	TRBJ2-7	TRBD1	CAWSVGTGDEQYF	TGTGCCTGGAGTGTAGGGACAGGGGACGAGCAGTACTTC
few	TRBV24-1	TRBJ2-1	TRBD2	CATSDSGGSGSEQFF	TGTGCCACCAGTGATTCGGGCGGGAGTGGCAGTGAGCAGTTCTTC
-	TRBV19	TRBJ2-1	TRBD2	CASIYGAGGPGEQFF	TGTGCCAGTATTTATGGAGCGGGAGGGCCTGGGGAGCAGTTCTTC
-	TRBV5-6	TRBJ1-2	TRBD1	CASRFGQGGGYGYTF	TGTGCCAGCAGGTTCGGACAGGGTGGGGGCTATGGCTACACCTTC
-	TRBV6-6	TRBJ1-3	-	CASKMGSDSGNTIYF	TGTGCCAGCAAGATGGGTTCTGACTCTGGAAACACCATATATTTT
-	TRBV5-1	TRBJ2-7	-	CASSRAGTNTYEQYF	TGCGCCAGCAGCCGAGCCGGGACAAATACCTACGAGCAGTACTTC
-	TRBV5-1	TRBJ2-7	-	CASSLAGEQYF	TGCGCCAGCAGCTTGGCCGGTGAGCAGTACTTC
-	TRBV5-1	TRBJ2-1	-	CASSLGLDNEQFF	TGCGCCAGCAGCTTGGGACTTGACAATGAGCAGTTCTTC
-	TRBV5-1	TRBJ2-1	-	CASSKLGRDEQFF	TGCGCCAGCAGCAAGCTAGGCAGGGATGAGCAGTTCTTC
-	TRBV30	TRBJ2-6	-	CAWSVRRAGANVLTF	TGTGCCTGGAGTGTACGCAGGGCTGGGGCCAACGTCCTGACTTTC
-	TRBV7-2	TRBJ2-7	TRBD2	CASSLGLAESYEQYF	TGTGCCAGCAGCTTAGGACTAGCGGAGTCTTACGAGCAGTACTTC
few	TRBV21-1	TRBJ1-4	-	CASSNEGELEEKLFF	TGTGCCAGCAGCAACGAGGGGGAATTAGAGGAAAAACTGTTTTTT
few	TRBV29-1	TRBJ1-2	-	CSVGAGANYGYTF	TGCAGCGTTGGGGCAGGGGCGAACTATGGCTACACCTTC
-	TRBV5-6	TRBJ1-2	-	CASSLGQKIYGYTF	TGTGCCAGCAGCTTAGGACAGAAGATCTATGGCTACACCTTC
-	TRBV11-2	TRBJ1-1	-	CASSFGRAVNTEAFF	TGTGCCAGCAGCTTCGGCAGGGCCGTGAACACTGAAGCTTTCTTT
-	TRBV7-6	TRBJ2-5	-	CASTPGETQYF	TGTGCCAGCACCCCCGGTGAGACCCAGTACTTC
-	TRBV27	TRBJ1-5	TRBD1	CASSFSGGGGQPQHF	TGTGCCAGCAGTTTCTCAGGGGGAGGCGGGCAGCCCCAGCATTTT
-	TRBV7-2	TRBJ1-2	TRBD1	CASSFVGGQEGGYTF	TGTGCCAGCAGCTTCGTAGGGGGCCAGGAGGGTGGCTACACCTTC
once	TRBV19	TRBJ2-7	TRBD1	CASSLQGASRDEQYF	TGTGCCAGTAGCTTACAGGGGGCTTCCCGAGACGAGCAGTACTTC
-	TRBV25-1	TRBJ1-6	TRBD1	CASRANQGQARGSPLHF	TGTGCCAGCAGAGCAAACCAAGGACAGGCCCGAGGCTCACCCCTCCACTTT
once	TRBV11-2	TRBJ1-2	-	CASSLMGGSGGYTF	TGTGCCAGCAGCCTTATGGGGGGATCAGGTGGCTACACCTTC
-	TRBV18	TRBJ1-1	-	CASSQEMNTEAFF	TGTGCCAGCTCACAGGAGATGAACACTGAAGCTTTCTTT
once	TRBV2	TRBJ2-2	TRBD1	CASSHPGQGAPGELFF	TGTGCCAGCAGTCACCCGGGACAGGGAGCACCCGGGGAGCTGTTTTTT
-	TRBV5-1	TRBJ1-1	TRBD1	CASSGGQGNTEAFF	TGCGCCAGCAGCGGGGGACAGGGGAACACTGAAGCTTTCTTT
-	TRBV6-1	TRBJ2-2	-	CASSELYRSGPNTGELFF	TGTGCCAGCAGTGAATTATATCGTAGCGGACCGAACACCGGGGAGCTGTTTTTT
-	TRBV19	TRBJ1-1	TRBD1	CASSDRGLNTEAFF	TGTGCCAGTAGCGACAGGGGCCTGAACACTGAAGCTTTCTTT